The 21 T cell receptor beta chains presented below share a single source sample, sequenced in a study of blood T cells in healthy people across ages. Using a J-beta primer mix together with a sample-barcoded 5' primer, a second PCR was run for roughly 7 to 11 cycles. TCRdb reanalysed the 5' RACE reads using MiXCR and keeps one entry per CDR3 protein. Seen here are around 710,000 distinct CDR3 sequences, more than 40% observed once, and the top ten hold roughly 20%. The specimen was blood. These TCRs come from a woman aged 55-69 years in good health.

CDR3 in amino acids: CSARPGTALTYEQYF. As DNA, the CDR3 is TGCAGTGCTAGACCGGGGACGGCCCTCACCTACGAGCAGTACTTC. The chain recombines TRBV20-1 with TRBJ2-7; D is possibly TRBD1 or TRBD2 (5 bases each). The CDR3 covers 15 residues. The germline gives CDR1 DFQATT, CDR2 SNEGSKA (reference sequence). Trimming took off 2 bases at V and 2 bases at J, with 16 bases between the two ends.

V and J are TRBV20-1 and TRBJ1-3; D possibly corresponds to TRBD1 (6 bases). The CDR3 is 13 amino acids. V lost 0 bases and J 7 bases, leaving 10 bases between the germline ends. CDR1 is DFQATT and CDR2 is SNEGSKA in the germline V gene (reference sequence). CDR3 sequence reads: CSARDTGLNTIYF. CDR3 coding DNA: TGCAGTGCTAGAGATACAGGGTTGAACACCATATATTTT.

The J gene is TRBJ2-5, the V gene TRBV7-6; 8 nucleotides agree with TRBD2. The trim removed 5 bases at V and 5 bases at J, leaving 13 bases unmatched. Germline loops: CDR1 SGHVS, CDR2 FNYEAQ. The CDR3 is 16 residues long. CDR3 sequence (DNA): TGTGCCAGCAGCAGAGGTCCCGGGGGGGCCTCGGAGACCCAGTACTTC. Residues: CASSRGPGGASETQYF.

About this clonotype: A much bigger clone sits one base away, suggesting this may be a read error. CDR3 coding DNA: TGTGTCAGCAGCTTAGGGACAGTTTCCTACAATGAGCAGTTCTTC. This translates into CVSSLGTVSYNEQFF. The chain couples TRBV7-3 to TRBJ2-1; 7 bases are shared with TRBD1. CDR1 and CDR2 from the germline V gene are SGHTA and FQGTGA. The CDR3 has 15 residues.

This clonotype was counted between two and nine times. The CDR3 reads CASSVGPDTDTQYF. CDR3 nucleotide sequence: TGTGCCAGCAGCGTAGGTCCGGACACAGATACGCAGTATTTT. This chain uses TRBV9 with TRBJ2-3; D gene unclear. Germline V gene lookup returns CDR1 SGDLS and CDR2 YYNGEE. The CDR3 loop spans 14 amino acids. Trimming removed 0 bases at V and 2 bases at J, with 7 bases between.

V is TRBV7-9 and J is TRBJ2-1, with 7 bases matching TRBD1. The V gene end was trimmed by 6 bases and the J gene end by 6 bases; junction bases not matched to a gene: 8. Per germline, CDR1 SEHNR and CDR2 FQNEAQ (reference sequence). This CDR3 comprises 14 residues. CDR3 protein: CASSYMTGSNEQFF. CDR3 coding DNA: TGTGCCAGCAGTTATATGACAGGGTCCAATGAGCAGTTCTTC.

This clonotype was seen just once. This rearrangement joins TRBV29-1 to TRBJ2-3, with D perhaps given as TRBD1 or TRBD2 (6 bases each). V dropped 7 bases and J dropped 3 bases, with 14 bases sitting between them. Germline CDR1 is SQVTM and CDR2 is ANQGSEA. The CDR3 runs 13 residues. The CDR3 coding sequence is TGCAGCGCCACTGAGGGGGGTACAGATACGCAGTATTTT. As protein: CSATEGGTDTQYF.

This clonotype was picked up a small number of times. V and J are TRBV20-1 and TRBJ2-1, with D perhaps being TRBD1 or TRBD2 (5 bases each). V lost 4 bases to trimming and J lost 10 bases, with 23 bases between them. This CDR3 region has 15 residues. Germline V gene sequence: CDR1 DFQATT, CDR2 SNEGSKA (reference sequence). The CDR3 DNA follows: TGCAGTGCTACCGCTCTGACTCGTGAGGGACGGGAGCAGTTCTTC. Residues: CSATALTREGREQFF.

This clonotype was counted a few times. The genes are TRBV5-1 and TRBJ2-1; TRBD2 is a possible D gene (7 bases). The germline CDR1 and CDR2 sequences are SGHRS and YFSETQ. The ends were cut back, 5 bases at V and 7 bases at J, with 16 bases in the middle. There are 14 residues in the CDR3. The CDR3 region has the DNA TGCGCCAGCAGTGAGGGGGGGCAGTTGAATGAGCAGTTCTTC. Protein product: CASSEGGQLNEQFF.

This chain connects TRBV20-1 to TRBJ1-1; the D gene is possibly TRBD1 (6 bases). The length of the CDR3 is 14 residues. CDR1 and CDR2 from the germline V gene are DFQATT and SNEGSKA (reference sequence). Trimming cost V 1 base and J 0 bases, with 9 bases left between them. The DNA of the CDR3 is TGCAGTGCTAGAGGGACAGACATGAACACTGAAGCTTTCTTT. Its protein is CSARGTDMNTEAFF.

The count of this clonotype is one. The V call is TRBV30, the J call TRBJ2-7; D uncertain. The end of the DNA aligns better with TRBJ2-5, so the J call may be wrong. Per germline, CDR1 GTSNPN and CDR2 SVGIG (reference sequence). The CDR3 length is 13 residues. The CDR3 DNA sequence: TGTGCCTGGAGTGATGGGCGCGAGGAGACCCAGTACTTC. As protein: CAWSDGREETQYF.

The chain recombines TRBV24-1 with TRBJ2-1; 13 bases are shared with TRBD2. Germline V gene sequence: CDR1 KGHDR, CDR2 SFDVKD. CDR3 length: 16 amino acids. V shed 4 bases, J shed 9 bases, and the junction held 8 bases outside the gene matches. Here the CDR3 reads CATSDWTSGSGGEQFF. The CDR3 coding sequence is TGTGCCACCAGTGACTGGACTAGCGGGAGCGGTGGTGAGCAGTTCTTC.

This clonotype was seen a handful of times. The genes are TRBV20-1 and TRBJ1-2; D ambiguous. The CDR3 sequence is 13 residues long. V was cut by 6 bases and J by 8 bases, with 19 bases left in between. Looked up from germline, CDR1 is DFQATT and CDR2 is SNEGSKA (reference sequence). This chain's CDR3 is CSAELGRMTGYTF. The CDR3 region has the DNA TGCAGTGCCGAGTTGGGCAGGATGACGGGCTACACCTTC.

The V call is TRBV7-2, the J call TRBJ2-7; D is unclear. CDR1 is SGHTA, CDR2 FQGNSA, per germline. V was shortened by 4 bases and J by 7 bases, with 23 bases between the two germline ends. The CDR3 sequence is 16 residues long. In DNA, the CDR3 is TGTGCCAGCAGCTCTTTGTCGGGTATCTCCTACAATGAGCAGTACTTC. This gives the protein CASSSLSGISYNEQYF.

Concerning this clonotype itself: A much larger clone differs from this one at a single base, so this may be a read error. The V call is TRBV10-3, the J call TRBJ2-1; TRBD2 aligns across 8 bases. Gene TRBJ2-7 matches the end of the DNA better, so the J call may be wrong. The CDR3 runs to 15 residues. From germline, CDR1 is ENHRY and CDR2 SYGVKD. In DNA form, the CDR3 reads TGTGCCATCAGTGAGTCGACTAGCGTCGGCAATGAGCAGTACTTC. Its protein is CAISESTSVGNEQYF.

A note on this clonotype: A much larger clone differs by one base, so this may be a read error. CDR3 protein: CSVATGKQYF. The CDR3 DNA reads TGCAGCGTCGCAACGGGGAAGCAGTACTTC. The rearrangement links TRBV29-1 to TRBJ2-5, with TRBD2 as a possible D gene (5 bases). Germline V gives CDR1 SQVTM, CDR2 ANQGSEA. CDR3 length: 10 residues. V lost 6 bases and J lost 11, with 13 bases in between.

The chain employs TRBV9 and TRBJ2-1, with TRBD2 identical over 7 bases. Germline loops: CDR1 SGDLS, CDR2 YYNGEE. Losses at the gene ends were 2 bases for V and 4 bases for J; bases not matched to a gene: 9. The CDR3 contains 16 residues. The CDR3 sequence is CASSVGGRGTYNEQFF. For the CDR3, the DNA is TGTGCCAGCAGCGTGGGAGGGCGGGGAACATACAATGAGCAGTTCTTC.

The chain couples TRBV6-5 to TRBJ2-5; D tentatively fits TRBD1 or TRBD2 (6 bases each). The germline gives CDR1 MNHEY, CDR2 SVGAGI. This CDR3 is built from 12 residues. V was cut by 6 bases and J by 2 bases, with 7 bases left in between. The CDR3 sequence: CASRGGQETQYF. The CDR3, as DNA: TGTGCCAGCAGAGGGGGGCAAGAGACCCAGTACTTC.

The V call is TRBV18, the J call TRBJ2-2, with D perhaps matching TRBD2 (6 bases). Trimming removed 2 bases from V and 1 base from J, with 11 bases in between. CDR1 and CDR2 from the germline V gene are KGHSH and LQKENI. This CDR3 contains 16 residues. DNA for the CDR3: TGTGCCAGCTCACCAACCGAGGGACTGAACACCGGGGAGCTGTTTTTT. It codes for CASSPTEGLNTGELFF. Drawing the rest from reference TRBV18 and TRBJ2-2, the complete variable domain is NAGVMQNPRHLVRRRGQEARLRCSPMKGHSHVYWYRQLPEEGLKFMVYLQKENIIDESGMPKERFSAEFPKEGPSILRIQQVVRGDSAAYFCASSPTEGLNTGELFFGEGSRLTVL.

The CDR3 DNA sequence: TGTGCCAGCAGGTTTGGACTAGCGGGGGGGCCGTCGGCCGAGCAGTACTTC. The encoded protein is CASRFGLAGGPSAEQYF. The rearrangement uses TRBV7-3 and TRBJ2-7; 15 positions match TRBD2. Germline V gene sequence: CDR1 SGHTA, CDR2 FQGTGA. CDR3 length: 17 amino acids. The V and J ends lost 6 bases and 6 bases, in that order; junction bases with no gene match: 12.

This chain joins TRBV11-2 and TRBJ2-1; a possible D gene is TRBD1 (6 bases). This CDR3 spans 14 amino acids. The V end lost 5 bases, the J end lost 8 bases, and 16 bases lay between the germline ends. CDR1 is SGHAT, CDR2 FQNNGV, per germline. CDR3 sequence: CASSTRGQSDEQFF. As DNA, the CDR3 is TGTGCCAGCAGCACCAGAGGACAGTCCGATGAGCAGTTCTTC.